This TCR beta chain came from a study of T cell changes during pregnancy in multiple sclerosis. Data came from immunoSEQ multiplex PCR; TCRdb stores just in-frame clones and leaves some out. Among 40,000 to 60,000 clones listed, almost 95% were seen once. J was trimmed by 2 bases and V by 4 bases; bases with no gene match: 6. The CDR3 totals 15 residues. CDR1 and CDR2 from the germline V gene are LGHNA and YSLEER. This clonotype was sampled from a female donor with multiple sclerosis, enrolled in a pregnancy study. V usage is TRBV4-3 and J usage is TRBJ2-5, with 8 positions matching TRBD1. The sample here was peripheral blood, taken after pregnancy. In DNA, the CDR3 is TGCGCCAGCAGCCCCCAGGGGGCGCGGCAAGAGACCCAGTACTTC. The encoded protein is CASSPQGARQETQYF.